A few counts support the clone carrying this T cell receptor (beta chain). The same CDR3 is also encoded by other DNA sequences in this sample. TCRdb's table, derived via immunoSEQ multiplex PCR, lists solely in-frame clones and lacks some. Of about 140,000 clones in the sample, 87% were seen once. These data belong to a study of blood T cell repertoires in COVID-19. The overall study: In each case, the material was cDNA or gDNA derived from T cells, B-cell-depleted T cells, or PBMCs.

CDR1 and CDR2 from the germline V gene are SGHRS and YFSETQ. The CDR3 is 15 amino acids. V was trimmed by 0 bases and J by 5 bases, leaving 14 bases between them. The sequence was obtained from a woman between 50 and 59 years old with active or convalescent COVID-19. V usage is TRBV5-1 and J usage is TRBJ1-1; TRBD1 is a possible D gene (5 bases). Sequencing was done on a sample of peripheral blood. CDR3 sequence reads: CASSLGATGTTEAFF. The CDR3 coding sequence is TGCGCCAGCAGCTTGGGGGCAACAGGTACGACTGAAGCTTTCTTT.